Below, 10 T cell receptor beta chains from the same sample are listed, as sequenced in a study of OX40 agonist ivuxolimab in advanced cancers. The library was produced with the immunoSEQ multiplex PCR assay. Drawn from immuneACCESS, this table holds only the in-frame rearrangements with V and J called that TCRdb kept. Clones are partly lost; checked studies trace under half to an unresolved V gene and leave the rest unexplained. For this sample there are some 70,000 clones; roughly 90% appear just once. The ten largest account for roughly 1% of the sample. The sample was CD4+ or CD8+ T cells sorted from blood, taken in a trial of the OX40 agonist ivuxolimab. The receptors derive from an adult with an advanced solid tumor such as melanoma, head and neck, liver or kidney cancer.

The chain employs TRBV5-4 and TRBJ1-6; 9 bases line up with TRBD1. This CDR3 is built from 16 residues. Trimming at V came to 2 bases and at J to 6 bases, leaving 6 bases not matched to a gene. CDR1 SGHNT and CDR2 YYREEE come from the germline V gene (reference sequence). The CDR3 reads CASSFRTGQGNSPLHF. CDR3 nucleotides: TGTGCCAGCAGCTTTCGGACGGGACAGGGTAATTCACCCCTCCACTTT.

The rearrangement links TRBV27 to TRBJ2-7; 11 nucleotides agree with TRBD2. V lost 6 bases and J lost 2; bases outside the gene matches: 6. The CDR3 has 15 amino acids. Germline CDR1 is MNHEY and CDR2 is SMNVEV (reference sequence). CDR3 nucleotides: TGTGCCAGCAGCAAACTAGCGGGAGTCCCCTACGAGCAGTACTTC. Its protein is CASSKLAGVPYEQYF.

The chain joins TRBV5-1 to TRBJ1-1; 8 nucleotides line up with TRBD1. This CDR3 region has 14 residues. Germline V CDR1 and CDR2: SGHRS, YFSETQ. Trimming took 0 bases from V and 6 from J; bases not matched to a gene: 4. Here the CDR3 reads CASSLGQGLAEAFF. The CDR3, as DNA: TGCGCCAGCAGCTTGGGACAGGGGTTGGCTGAAGCTTTCTTT.

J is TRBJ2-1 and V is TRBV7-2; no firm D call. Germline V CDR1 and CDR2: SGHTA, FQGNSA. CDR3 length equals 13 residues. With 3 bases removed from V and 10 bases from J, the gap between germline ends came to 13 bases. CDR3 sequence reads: CASSFTPGLEQFF. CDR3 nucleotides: TGTGCCAGCAGCTTCACACCCGGGTTAGAGCAGTTCTTC.

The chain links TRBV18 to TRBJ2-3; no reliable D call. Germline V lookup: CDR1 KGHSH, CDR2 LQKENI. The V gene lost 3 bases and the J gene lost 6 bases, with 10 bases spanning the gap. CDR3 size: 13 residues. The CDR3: CASSPPSRDTQYF. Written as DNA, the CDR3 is TGTGCCAGCTCACCCCCCTCCCGGGATACGCAGTATTTT. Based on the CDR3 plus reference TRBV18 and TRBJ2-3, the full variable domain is NAGVMQNPRHLVRRRGQEARLRCSPMKGHSHVYWYRQLPEEGLKFMVYLQKENIIDESGMPKERFSAEFPKEGPSILRIQQVVRGDSAAYFCASSPPSRDTQYFGPGTRLTVL.

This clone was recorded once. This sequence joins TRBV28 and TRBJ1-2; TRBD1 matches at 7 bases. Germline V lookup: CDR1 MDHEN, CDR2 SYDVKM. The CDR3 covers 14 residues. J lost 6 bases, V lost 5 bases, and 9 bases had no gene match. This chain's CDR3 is CASSTGAYRHGYTF. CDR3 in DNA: TGTGCCAGCAGTACAGGGGCCTATAGGCATGGCTACACCTTC.

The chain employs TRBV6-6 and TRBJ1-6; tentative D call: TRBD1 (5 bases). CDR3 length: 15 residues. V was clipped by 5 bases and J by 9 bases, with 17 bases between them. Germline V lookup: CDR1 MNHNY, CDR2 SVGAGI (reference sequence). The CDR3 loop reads CASSPQGPNASPLHF. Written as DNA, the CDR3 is TGTGCCAGCAGTCCTCAGGGACCGAATGCTTCACCCCTCCACTTT.

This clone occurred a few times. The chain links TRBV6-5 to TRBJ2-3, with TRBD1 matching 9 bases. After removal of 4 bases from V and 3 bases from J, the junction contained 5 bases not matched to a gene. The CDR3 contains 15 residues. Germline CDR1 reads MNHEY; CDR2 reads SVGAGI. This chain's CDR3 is CASSSQGAPTDTQYF. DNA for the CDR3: TGTGCCAGCAGTTCACAGGGGGCGCCGACAGATACGCAGTATTTT.

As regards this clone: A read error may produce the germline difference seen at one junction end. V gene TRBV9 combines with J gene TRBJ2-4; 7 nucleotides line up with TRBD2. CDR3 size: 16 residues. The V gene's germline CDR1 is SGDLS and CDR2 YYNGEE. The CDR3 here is CARSVAGSGTANIQYF. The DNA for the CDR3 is TGTGCCAGAAGCGTAGCGGGCTCGGGCACGGCAAACATTCAGTACTTC.

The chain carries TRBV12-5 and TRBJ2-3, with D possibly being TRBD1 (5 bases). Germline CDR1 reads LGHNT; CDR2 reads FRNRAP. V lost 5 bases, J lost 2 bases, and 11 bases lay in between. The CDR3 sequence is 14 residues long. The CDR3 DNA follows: TGTGCTAGTGGTAAGGGGTATATCACAGATACGCAGTATTTT. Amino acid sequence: CASGKGYITDTQYF.